The 3 T cell receptor beta chains listed next were all sequenced from one sample in a study of cytomegalovirus exposure and HLA in healthy donors. Sequencing used immunoSEQ multiplex PCR; TCRdb keeps in-frame clones, though not all of them. The sample lists roughly 200,000 clones, approximately 78% occurring once. Sequencing input: PBMCs. The source of these receptors is a woman under 40 in good health and CMV-seronegative.

The chain employs TRBV13 and TRBJ2-1; no definite D call. This CDR3 contains 13 residues. Looked up from germline, CDR1 is PRHDT and CDR2 is FYEKMQ (reference sequence). V shed 9 bases and J shed 14 bases, with 23 bases lying between them. CDR3 amino acids: CASRPGDGTTKFF. CDR3 coding DNA: TGTGCCAGTCGCCCCGGAGATGGCACCACCAAGTTCTTC.

The chain is built from TRBV5-1 and TRBJ2-7; 11 positions match TRBD2. The junction had 17 bases not matched to a gene; V was cut back by 3 bases and J by 3 bases. The CDR3 consists of 19 residues. Germline V gives CDR1 SGHRS, CDR2 YFSETQ. CDR3 amino acids: CASSSRLAGTYGENYEQYF. In DNA form, the CDR3 reads TGCGCCAGCAGCTCAAGACTAGCGGGGACTTATGGGGAAAACTACGAGCAGTACTTC.

This chain connects TRBV15 to TRBJ2-1, with 7 positions matching TRBD2. Losses at the gene ends were 0 bases for V and 2 bases for J; bases not matched to a gene: 1. Germline V gene data show CDR1 as LNHNV and CDR2 as YYDKDF (reference sequence). There are 15 residues in the CDR3. Here the CDR3 DNA reads TGTGCCACCAGCAGAGAAGCGGGAACCTACAATGAGCAGTTCTTC. This translates into CATSREAGTYNEQFF.